Described below is a single T cell receptor beta chain sequence and its context. As yet, its antigen is unknown. Researchers ran the PCR with 60 Vbeta and 13 Jbeta primers. Assay used: immunoSEQ multiplex PCR; TCRdb lists only in-frame clones, some missing. The table counts 100,000 to 150,000 clones; approximately 0.93% lies in the top ten. The data were obtained in a study of cytomegalovirus exposure and HLA in healthy donors. Germline V gives CDR1 SGHDT, CDR2 YYEEEE. The junction had 12 bases not matched to a gene; V was cut back by 3 bases and J by 1 base. This CDR3 comprises 18 residues. Notes on the study in general: In vitro checks showed that a few CMV-associated chains really do target CMV antigens. Analyzed later, most CMV-associated TCR beta chains appeared HLA-restricted.

Input material: PBMCs. The TCR was taken from a man aged 18 to 30 in good health and CMV-seronegative. The chain links TRBV5-6 to TRBJ2-5, with TRBD1 identical over 10 bases. DNA for the CDR3: TGTGCCAGCAGCTGGGACAGGGGACCGACACACTCCCAAGAGACCCAGTACTTC. Residues: CASSWDRGPTHSQETQYF.